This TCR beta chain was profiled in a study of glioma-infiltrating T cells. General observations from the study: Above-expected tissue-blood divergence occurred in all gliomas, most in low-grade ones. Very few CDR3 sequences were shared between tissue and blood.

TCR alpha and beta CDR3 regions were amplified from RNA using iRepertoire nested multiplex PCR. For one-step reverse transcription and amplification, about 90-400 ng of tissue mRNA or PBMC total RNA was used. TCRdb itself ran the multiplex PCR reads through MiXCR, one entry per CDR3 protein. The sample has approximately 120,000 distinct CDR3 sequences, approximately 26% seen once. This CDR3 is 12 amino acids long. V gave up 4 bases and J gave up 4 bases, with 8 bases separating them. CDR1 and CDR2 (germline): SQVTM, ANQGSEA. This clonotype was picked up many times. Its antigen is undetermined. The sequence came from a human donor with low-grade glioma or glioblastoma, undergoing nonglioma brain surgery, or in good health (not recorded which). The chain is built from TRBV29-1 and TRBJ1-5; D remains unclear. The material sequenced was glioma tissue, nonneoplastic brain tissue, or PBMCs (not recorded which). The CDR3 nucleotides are TGCAGCGTTGTATGGGGAAATCAGCCCCAGCATTTT. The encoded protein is CSVVWGNQPQHF.